This T cell receptor beta chain was captured by sequencing in a study of cytomegalovirus exposure and HLA in healthy donors. Overall study results and limits: Immune exposure information available was restricted to CMV serostatus. With high specificity and sensitivity, the classifier reportedly diagnosed cytomegalovirus status. A list of 150 to 200 TCR beta chains associated with cytomegalovirus was given.

All donors participated as healthy donors of bone marrow. The PCR contained 60 Vbeta and 13 Jbeta primers. TCRdb's table, derived via immunoSEQ multiplex PCR, lists solely in-frame clones and lacks some. There are fewer than 65,000 clones in the sample; approximately 80% occur only once, and approximately 3.5% lies in the top ten. The germline gives CDR1 SGHAT, CDR2 FQNNGV. The CDR3 consists of 15 residues. Trimming left V 2 bases short and J 5 bases short, with 12 bases between. In its sample, this clone was seen a few times. Its cognate antigen is unknown. The source is a woman in her thirties or forties in good health and CMV-seropositive. The sample was PBMCs. The genes are TRBV11-2 and TRBJ1-4; D unresolved. DNA of the CDR3: TGTGCCAGCAGCTTAAGTTTCAGTCCAAATGAAAAACTGTTTTTT. Its translation: CASSLSFSPNEKLFF.